This is a list of T cell receptor beta chains from one sample in a study of blood T cell repertoires in COVID-19. Some clones are missing from TCRdb's copy, which holds only in-frame ones; the method was immunoSEQ multiplex PCR. The sample shows 54,000 or so clones, under 85% of them seen only once. The specimen sequenced was peripheral blood. The receptor source for this set is a woman of 80 years or more with acute or convalescent COVID-19. Each CDR3 is given without its conserved first and last residue. Fields, in order: clone size, V gene, CDR3 length, J gene, CDR3 protein. Rows give clone size only sometimes, using once, few, many, or a class for an expanded clone.

abundance: .
v_gene: TRBV5-1
len: 9
j_gene: TRBJ2-7
CDR3aa: ASSLRDEQY

abundance: .
v_gene: TRBV6-2/TRBV6-3
len: 12
j_gene: TRBJ2-2
CDR3aa: ASSSGDNTGELF

abundance: .
v_gene: TRBV3-1/TRBV3-2
len: 12
j_gene: TRBJ1-1
CDR3aa: ASTIDSRRGVAF

abundance: .
v_gene: TRBV5-4
len: 13
j_gene: TRBJ2-3
CDR3aa: ASSLGLAGSDTQY

abundance: .
v_gene: TRBV7-2
len: 13
j_gene: TRBJ1-5
CDR3aa: ASSLGGSGNQPQH

abundance: .
v_gene: TRBV7-2
len: 12
j_gene: TRBJ2-7
CDR3aa: ASSLINYPTEQY

abundance: .
v_gene: TRBV5-1
len: 11
j_gene: TRBJ2-7
CDR3aa: ASSLTSFYEQY

abundance: .
v_gene: TRBV6-2/TRBV6-3
len: 12
j_gene: TRBJ2-1
CDR3aa: ASSNQGTHNEQF

abundance: .
v_gene: TRBV20-1
len: 9
j_gene: TRBJ1-2
CDR3aa: SARLRHGYT

abundance: once
v_gene: TRBV29-1
len: 12
j_gene: TRBJ1-2
CDR3aa: SVEDRGAGYGYT

abundance: .
v_gene: TRBV9
len: 14
j_gene: TRBJ1-4
CDR3aa: ASSLSLRKGDEKLF

abundance: few
v_gene: TRBV3-1/TRBV3-2
len: 15
j_gene: TRBJ2-7
CDR3aa: ASSHQPAGTGYYEQY

abundance: .
v_gene: TRBV2
len: 10
j_gene: TRBJ1-6
CDR3aa: ASGTGFSPLH

abundance: .
v_gene: TRBV10-3
len: 11
j_gene: TRBJ2-7
CDR3aa: AISRVSSYEQY

abundance: .
v_gene: TRBV11-2
len: 10
j_gene: TRBJ1-1
CDR3aa: ASSLRHAGAF

abundance: .
v_gene: TRBV5-1
len: 12
j_gene: TRBJ1-1
CDR3aa: ASSLIGQGLEAF

abundance: .
v_gene: TRBV5-8
len: 9
j_gene: TRBJ1-5
CDR3aa: AIGGGQPQH

abundance: .
v_gene: TRBV18
len: 12
j_gene: TRBJ1-1
CDR3aa: ASSPGQVNTEAF

abundance: .
v_gene: TRBV5-4
len: 13
j_gene: TRBJ1-4
CDR3aa: ASSLTGGRKEKLF

abundance: .
v_gene: TRBV25-1
len: 12
j_gene: TRBJ1-2
CDR3aa: ASSAQGRGYGYT

abundance: .
v_gene: TRBV25-1
len: 13
j_gene: TRBJ2-3
CDR3aa: ASSDPTRQGNTQY

abundance: .
v_gene: TRBV10-3
len: 13
j_gene: TRBJ2-2
CDR3aa: AISAGGRITGELF

abundance: .
v_gene: TRBV6-5
len: 12
j_gene: TRBJ2-5
CDR3aa: ASQVGPGGETQY

abundance: .
v_gene: TRBV7-3
len: 14
j_gene: TRBJ2-2
CDR3aa: ASSPGTGGGTGELF

abundance: .
v_gene: TRBV24-1
len: 11
j_gene: TRBJ2-1
CDR3aa: ATSDFVGGEQF